This TCR beta chain stems from a study of CDR3 diversity in severe acne. The CDR3 is made up of 18 amino acids. Germline V lookup: CDR1 SNHLY, CDR2 FYNNEI. V was clipped by 5 bases and J by 2 bases; unmatched bases: 15. One entry per CDR3 protein, called by TCRdb with MiXCR from the PCR reads. The repertoire includes fewer than 90,000 distinct CDR3 sequences, approximately 54% of them detected once, and around 10% sits in the top ten. The gene calls are TRBV2 and TRBJ2-7, with TRBD2 matching 10 bases. The sample consisted of blood. The receptor was derived from a male donor with severe acne vulgaris. The CDR3 DNA is TGTGCCAGCAGTACCTTGACAGGGCAAGCGGGAGGGGCCTACGAGCAGTACTTC. Translation: CASSTLTGQAGGAYEQYF.